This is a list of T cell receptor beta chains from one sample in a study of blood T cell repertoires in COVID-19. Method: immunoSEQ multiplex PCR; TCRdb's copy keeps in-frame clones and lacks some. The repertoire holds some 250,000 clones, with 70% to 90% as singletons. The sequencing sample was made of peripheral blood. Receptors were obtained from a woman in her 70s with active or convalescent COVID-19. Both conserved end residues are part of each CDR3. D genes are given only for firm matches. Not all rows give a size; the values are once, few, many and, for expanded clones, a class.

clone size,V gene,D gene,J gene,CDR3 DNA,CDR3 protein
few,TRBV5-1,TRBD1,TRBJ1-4,TGCGCCAGCAGCGGGACAGGGGGCGGAATTGGTGAAGAACTGTTTTTT,CASSGTGGGIGEELFF
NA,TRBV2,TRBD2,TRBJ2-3,TGTGCCAGCAGTGAGGAGCGGGGGGGCACAGATACGCAGTATTTT,CASSEERGGTDTQYF
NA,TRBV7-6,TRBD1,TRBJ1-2,TGTGCCAGCAGCCAGCAGGGACAGGGGGCACCTCAGGGTGGCTACACCTTC,CASSQQGQGAPQGGYTF
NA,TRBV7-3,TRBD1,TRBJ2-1,TGTGCCAGCAGCGCCCGGACAGGGAGGAATGAGCAGTTCTTC,CASSARTGRNEQFF
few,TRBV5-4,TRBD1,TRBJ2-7,TGTGCCAGCAGCTTCACCACGACAGGGAACGAGCAGTACTTC,CASSFTTTGNEQYF
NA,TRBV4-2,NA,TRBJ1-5,TGTGCCAGCAGCCAAGATGAGGGTTCGAATCAGCCCCAGCATTTT,CASSQDEGSNQPQHF
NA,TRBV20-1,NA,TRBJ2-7,TGCAGTGCTAGTCAATCCTCAGCCTACGAGCAGTACTTC,CSASQSSAYEQYF
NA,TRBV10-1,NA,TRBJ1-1,TGCGCCAGCAGTGAGTCGGGGGGAAAAGCTTTCTTT,CASSESGGKAFF
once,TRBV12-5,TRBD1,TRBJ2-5,TGTGCTAGTGGTTTGCAGACAGGGCGGGAGACCCAGTACTTC,CASGLQTGRETQYF
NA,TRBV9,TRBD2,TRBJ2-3,TGTGCCAGCAGCGTAAGGGGCGGGGGGACAGATACGCAGTATTTT,CASSVRGGGTDTQYF
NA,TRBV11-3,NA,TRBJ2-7,TGTGCCAGCAGCCAGGGTGCTAGCTCCTACGAGCAGTACTTC,CASSQGASSYEQYF
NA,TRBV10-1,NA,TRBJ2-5,TGCGCCAGCAGTGAGTCGACTCTTGGAGGTGGGACCCAGTACTTC,CASSESTLGGGTQYF
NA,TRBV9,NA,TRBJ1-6,TGTGCCAGCAGCGTAAGCTCCGGGGGTAATTCACCCCTCCACTTT,CASSVSSGGNSPLHF
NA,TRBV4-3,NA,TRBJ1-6,TGCGCCAGCAGCCAAGATAATTATCGTTCACCCCTCCACTTT,CASSQDNYRSPLHF
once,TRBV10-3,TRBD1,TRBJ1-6,TGTGCCATCAGCCAGTTACAGGGGAAAAATTCACCCCTCCACTTT,CAISQLQGKNSPLHF
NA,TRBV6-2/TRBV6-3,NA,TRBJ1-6,TGTGCCAGCAGTTACTCAAACCCCGGGAGACGAGATTCACCCCTCCACTTT,CASSYSNPGRRDSPLHF
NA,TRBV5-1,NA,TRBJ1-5,TGCGCCAGCAGCTTGGCGGGGGGGAAGGACCAGCCCCAGCATTTT,CASSLAGGKDQPQHF
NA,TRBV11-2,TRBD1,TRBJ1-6,TGTGCCAGCAGCTTTCAGGGGGCCGTTAATTCACCCCTCCACTTT,CASSFQGAVNSPLHF
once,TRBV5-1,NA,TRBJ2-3,TGCGCCAGCAGCTTGGGGGGAGGAAATACGCAGTATTTT,CASSLGGGNTQYF
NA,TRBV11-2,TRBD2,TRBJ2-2,TGTGCCAGCAGCTTAGGTGCTAGCGGGGTAACCGGGGAGCTGTTTTTT,CASSLGASGVTGELFF
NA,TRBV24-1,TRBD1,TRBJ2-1,TGTGCCACCAGTGCGTTTGCCGGGACAGGGGGATACAATGAGCAGTTCTTC,CATSAFAGTGGYNEQFF
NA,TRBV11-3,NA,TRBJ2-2,TGTGCCAGCAGAGGCGGGGGCCCGGCCGGGGAGCTGTTTTTT,CASRGGGPAGELFF
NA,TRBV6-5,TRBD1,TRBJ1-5,TGTGCCAGCAACAGGGGAGCCAATCAGCCCCAGCATTTT,CASNRGANQPQHF
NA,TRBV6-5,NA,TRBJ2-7,TGTGCCAGCAGTTACAGGGATCTAGCCTCCTACGAGCAGTACTTC,CASSYRDLASYEQYF
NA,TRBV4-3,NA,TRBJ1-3,TGCGCCAGCAGCCAAGATAGCGGGGGAACCACCATATATTTT,CASSQDSGGTTIYF
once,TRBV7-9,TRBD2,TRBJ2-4,TGTGCCAGCAGCCCGAGCGGGGTAGCCAAAAACATTCAGTACTTC,CASSPSGVAKNIQYF
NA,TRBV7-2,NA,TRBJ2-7,TGTGCCAGCAGCCCTAGCGTCTCCTACGAGCAGTACTTC,CASSPSVSYEQYF
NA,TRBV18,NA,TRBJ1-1,TGTGCCAGCTCACCACCCGCAGGGCAGGACACTGAAGCTTTCTTT,CASSPPAGQDTEAFF
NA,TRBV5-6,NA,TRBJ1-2,TGTGCCAGCAGCTTGGTGTCGGGTTCCCATGGCTACACCTTC,CASSLVSGSHGYTF
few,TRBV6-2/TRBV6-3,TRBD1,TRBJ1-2,TGTGCCAGCAGTTCGACAGGGGGCGGCTATGGCTACACCTTC,CASSSTGGGYGYTF
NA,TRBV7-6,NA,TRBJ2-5,TGTGCCAGCAGCTTAGCGGAGGTCTTGGAAGAGACCCAGTACTTC,CASSLAEVLEETQYF
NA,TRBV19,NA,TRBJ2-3,TGTGCCACCTCTCTATCGGCGGGGTTTACAGATACGCAGTATTTT,CATSLSAGFTDTQYF
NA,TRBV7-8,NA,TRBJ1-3,TGTGCCAGCAGCCCCCAGGGTAGACCCCTCTCTGGAAACACCATATATTTT,CASSPQGRPLSGNTIYF